These 14 T cell receptor beta chains originate from one sample sequenced in a study of blood T cell repertoires in COVID-19. Repertoires were generated with immunoSEQ multiplex PCR, while TCRdb's copy carries only in-frame clones and drops some. There are 130,000 to 150,000 clones in the sample; about four fifths occur only once, and roughly 5.5% lies in the top ten. Sequences were obtained from PBMCs or T cells enriched from blood (not recorded which). The receptors shown here come from a woman in her forties or fifties who had been exposed to COVID-19.

The rearrangement joins TRBV5-1 to TRBJ1-1; TRBD1 agrees at 8 bases. The CDR3 has 18 amino acids. Germline V gene sequence: CDR1 SGHRS, CDR2 YFSETQ. V lost 3 bases, J lost 12 bases, and 25 bases stayed unmatched. CDR3 residues: CASSSQGQEIMNTGFPFF. As DNA, the CDR3 is TGCGCCAGCAGCTCCCAGGGACAGGAGATTATGAACACTGGATTTCCTTTCTTT. The full variable domain, completed using reference TRBV5-1 and TRBJ1-1, is KAGVTQTPRYLIKTRGQQVTLSCSPISGHRSVSWYQQTPGQGLQFLFEYFSETQRNKGNFPGRFSGRQFSNSRSEMNVSTLELGDSALYLCASSSQGQEIMNTGFPFFGQGTRLTVV.

This chain uses TRBV4-1 with TRBJ2-7; a weak D match, TRBD1 (6 bases). V was trimmed by 3 bases and J by 1 base, leaving 16 bases between them. This CDR3 is 16 amino acids long. The germline gives CDR1 MGHRA, CDR2 YSYEKL. CDR3 sequence: CASSQPPGHTSYEQYF. The CDR3 DNA is TGCGCCAGCAGCCAGCCCCCGGGACACACTTCCTACGAGCAGTACTTC.

This clone has just a few counts. The chain recombines TRBV18 with TRBJ2-1, with a possible D match to TRBD1 (6 bases). Germline V gene sequence: CDR1 KGHSH, CDR2 LQKENI. There are 15 residues in the CDR3. V lost 3 bases and J 6 bases, leaving 15 bases between the germline ends. CDR3 DNA: TGTGCCAGCTCACCGTTACGAGGGGGATTCAATGAGCAGTTCTTC. It encodes CASSPLRGGFNEQFF.

V and J are TRBV11-3 and TRBJ2-3; 8 nucleotides align to TRBD2. Trimming cost V 1 base and J 2 bases; bases outside gene matches: 5. This CDR3 spans 16 amino acids. The germline V gene encodes CDR1 SGHNT and CDR2 YENEEA. Here the CDR3 reads CASSLGASGYTDTQYF. CDR3 nucleotides: TGTGCCAGCAGCTTAGGGGCTAGCGGGTACACAGATACGCAGTATTTT.

The rearrangement links TRBV11-3 to TRBJ1-5; the D gene is possibly TRBD1 (5 bases). Trimming cost V 2 bases and J 2 bases, with 10 bases left between them. Germline V gene data show CDR1 as SGHNT and CDR2 as YENEEA. The CDR3 extends over 15 amino acids. The CDR3 reads CASSLRGLRNQPQHF. CDR3 nucleotide sequence: TGTGCCAGCAGCTTACGGGGGTTACGCAATCAGCCCCAGCATTTT. Variable domain in full (rest from reference TRBV11-3 and TRBJ1-5): EAGVVQSPRYKIIEKKQPVAFWCNPISGHNTLYWYLQNLGQGPELLIRYENEEAVDDSQLPKDRFSAERLKGVDSTLKIQPAELGDSAVYLCASSLRGLRNQPQHFGDGTRLSIL.

V usage is TRBV5-1 and J usage is TRBJ2-3; 11 bases line up with TRBD2. V was clipped by 3 bases and J by 0 bases; unmatched bases: 12. This CDR3 is 19 amino acids long. Germline CDR1 reads SGHRS; CDR2 reads YFSETQ. CDR3 bases: TGCGCCAGCAGCTCGGGGCTAGCGGGGGGCAAACCTAGCACAGATACGCAGTATTTT. Its translation: CASSSGLAGGKPSTDTQYF.

The V and J genes are TRBV6-2 or TRBV6-3 and TRBJ2-7; D uncertain. From germline, CDR1 is MNHEY and CDR2 SVGEGT. This CDR3 has 14 residues. Trimming took 4 bases from V and 0 from J, leaving 10 bases between them. CDR3 sequence reads: CASSLTESSYEQYF. DNA of the CDR3: TGTGCCAGCAGTTTGACGGAGAGCTCCTACGAGCAGTACTTC.

The chain is built from TRBV5-1 and TRBJ2-5, with TRBD1 as a possible D gene (6 bases). Germline lookup yields CDR1 SGHRS and CDR2 YFSETQ. Trimming removed 7 bases from V and 2 bases from J, with 18 bases in between. The CDR3 has 15 amino acids. This CDR3 reads CASARTDTLQETQYF. CDR3 nucleotide sequence: TGCGCCAGCGCTAGGACAGACACTTTACAAGAGACCCAGTACTTC.

This sequence joins TRBV7-2 and TRBJ2-2; 8 bases map to TRBD1. V gave up 3 bases and J gave up 7 bases; unmatched junction bases: 7. CDR3 length: 15 residues. Germline V gene data show CDR1 as SGHTA and CDR2 as FQGNSA. The CDR3: CASSFRTGKDGELFF. The CDR3 DNA sequence: TGTGCCAGCAGCTTCCGGACAGGGAAAGACGGGGAGCTGTTTTTT.

The chain recombines TRBV5-4 with TRBJ1-4; D is ambiguous. Germline V gene lookup returns CDR1 SGHNT and CDR2 YYREEE (reference sequence). CDR3 length equals 18 residues. The V end lost 3 bases, the J end lost 1 base, and 19 bases lay between the germline ends. CDR3 region: CASSSRPIAVGTNEKLFF. As DNA, the CDR3 is TGTGCCAGCAGCTCTAGACCAATCGCCGTAGGAACTAATGAAAAACTGTTTTTT.

This chain uses TRBV5-8 with TRBJ1-2; D is ambiguous. Germline CDR1 SGHTS, CDR2 YDEGEE. CDR3 length: 14 amino acids. V lost 2 bases to trimming and J lost 11 bases, with 19 bases between them. This chain's CDR3 is CASSFAIANYRYTF. The CDR3 region has the DNA TGTGCCAGCAGCTTTGCCATAGCTAACTATAGGTACACCTTC.

This clone has a single count. This chain joins TRBV6-4 and TRBJ1-6; the D is unclear. Germline V gene sequence: CDR1 MRHNA, CDR2 SNTAGT. V was pared by 4 bases and J by 0 bases, with 7 bases between. This CDR3 contains 15 residues. CDR3 in amino acids: CASSGRHSYNSPLHF. The CDR3 nucleotides are TGTGCCAGCAGTGGCCGACACTCCTATAATTCACCCCTCCACTTT.

This clone was recorded only once. The V call is TRBV19, the J call TRBJ2-3, with a possible D match to TRBD2 (7 bases). The CDR3 covers 16 residues. Per the germline V gene, CDR1 is LNHDA and CDR2 is SQIVND (reference sequence). V shed 1 base and J shed 5 bases, with 16 bases lying between them. CDR3 sequence: CASSIGWRGGGDTQYF. For the CDR3, the DNA is TGTGCCAGTAGTATAGGGTGGAGGGGAGGGGGAGATACGCAGTATTTT.

This chain uses TRBV25-1 with TRBJ2-7, with D uncertain. The CDR3 has 11 amino acids. Germline V gene lookup returns CDR1 MGHDK and CDR2 SYGVNS. V lost 11 bases and J 3 bases, leaving 11 bases between the germline ends. The DNA of the CDR3 is TGTGCCTGTACTTCAGGCTACGAGCAGTACTTC. The encoded protein is CACTSGYEQYF.